This passage covers 8 T cell receptor beta chains from one sample sequenced in a study of cytomegalovirus exposure and HLA in healthy donors (dated by TCRdb to 2015 to 2018). The library was built by means of the immunoSEQ multiplex PCR assay. A mixture of 60 forward primers for TCR Vbeta segments and 13 reverse primers for TCR Jbeta segments was used in the multiplex PCR. Sourced from immuneACCESS, this table was stored by TCRdb with only in-frame sequences that have V and J called. A share of the clones is absent; for the studies checked, an unresolved V gene accounts for under half, and the remainder has no known explanation. Here the sample has 200,000 to 250,000 clones; 70% to 90% occur a single time. The ten top clones hold 1.3% of the sample. Sequenced input: PBMCs. The source of these receptors is a human donor in good health.

The rearrangement uses TRBV29-1 and TRBJ2-1, with 9 nucleotides matching TRBD2. The CDR3 length is 14 residues. J gave up 2 bases and V 3 bases, and 2 bases lay outside the gene matches. Germline assignment: CDR1 SQVTM and CDR2 ANQGSEA. CDR3 protein: CSVDGGRAYNEQFF. The CDR3 region has the DNA TGCAGCGTTGATGGCGGGAGGGCCTACAATGAGCAGTTCTTC.

The chain is built from TRBV7-3 and TRBJ2-1; 9 bases agree with TRBD2. The V gene's germline CDR1 is SGHTA and CDR2 FQGTGA. This CDR3 region has 15 residues. V was pared by 5 bases and J by 2 bases, with 4 bases of the junction left unmatched. The DNA of the CDR3 is TGTGCCAGCAGCCTGGTAGCGGGGGCCTACAATGAGCAGTTCTTC. Its translation: CASSLVAGAYNEQFF.

V is TRBV7-9 and J is TRBJ2-7; tentatively, D is TRBD2 (6 bases). The CDR3 extends over 13 amino acids. Per germline, CDR1 SEHNR and CDR2 FQNEAQ (reference sequence). V lost 0 bases, J lost 9 bases, and 12 bases lay in between. The DNA for the CDR3 is TGTGCCAGCAGCTTAGCGGAGGGCGCTGGGCAGTACTTC. Its translation: CASSLAEGAGQYF.

This sequence joins TRBV28 and TRBJ2-5; maybe TRBD1 (6 bases). V gave up 9 bases and J gave up 9 bases, with 20 bases separating them. The germline CDR1 and CDR2 sequences are MDHEN and SYDVKM. This CDR3 spans 13 amino acids. The CDR3 nucleotides read TGTGCCAGTCCAAAGGGAACAGGGATGGCCCAGTACTTC. This codes for CASPKGTGMAQYF.

This clone came up once. This chain connects TRBV28 to TRBJ2-6; 8 positions agree with TRBD1. CDR3 length: 18 residues. With V trimmed by 4 bases and J by 0 bases, 8 bases remained unmatched. Germline values: CDR1 MDHEN, CDR2 SYDVKM. CDR3 loop: CASSSFTGGYSGANVLTF. CDR3 bases: TGTGCCAGCAGTTCGTTCACAGGGGGATACTCTGGGGCCAACGTCCTGACTTTC.

The chain is built from TRBV10-2 and TRBJ2-7; D might be TRBD1 (6 bases). Germline-derived CDR1 and CDR2 are WSHSY and SAAADI. V was clipped by 6 bases and J by 0 bases, with 12 bases between them. CDR3 length equals 14 residues. The CDR3 nucleotides read TGCGCCAGCAGCCAAGACAGGTTCTCCTACGAGCAGTACTTC. Amino acid sequence: CASSQDRFSYEQYF.

The V call is TRBV28, the J call TRBJ1-2; 9 bases agree with TRBD1. Germline values: CDR1 MDHEN, CDR2 SYDVKM. The CDR3 runs 14 residues. V was pared by 5 bases and J by 3 bases, with 4 bases of the junction left unmatched. The CDR3 sequence: CASSGDRAYYGYTF. As DNA, the CDR3 is TGTGCCAGCAGTGGGGACAGGGCTTACTATGGCTACACCTTC.

The chain has TRBV7-9 and TRBJ1-4, with TRBD1 matching over 11 bases. With 4 bases clipped from V and 4 bases from J, the junction kept 11 bases outside the gene matches. Germline CDR1 and CDR2: SEHNR and FQNEAQ (reference sequence). This CDR3 has 18 residues. CDR3 residues: CASSSDRGQLFDNEKLFF. CDR3 nucleotide sequence: TGTGCCAGCAGCTCGGACAGGGGGCAGCTCTTCGATAATGAAAAACTGTTTTTT.